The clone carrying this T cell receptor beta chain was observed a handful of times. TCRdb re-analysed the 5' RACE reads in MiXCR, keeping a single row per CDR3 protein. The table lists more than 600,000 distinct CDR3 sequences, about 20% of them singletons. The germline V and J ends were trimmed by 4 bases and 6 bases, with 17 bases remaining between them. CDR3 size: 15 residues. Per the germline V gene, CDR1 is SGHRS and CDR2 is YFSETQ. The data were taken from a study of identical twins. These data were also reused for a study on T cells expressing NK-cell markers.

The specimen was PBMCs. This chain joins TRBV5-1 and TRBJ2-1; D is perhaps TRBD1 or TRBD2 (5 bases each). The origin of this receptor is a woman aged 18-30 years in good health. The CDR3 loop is CASSRGPWGSNEQFF. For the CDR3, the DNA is TGCGCCAGCAGCAGGGGACCGTGGGGGTCCAATGAGCAGTTCTTC. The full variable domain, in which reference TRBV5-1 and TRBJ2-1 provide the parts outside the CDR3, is KAGVTQTPRYLIKTRGQQVTLSCSPISGHRSVSWYQQTPGQGLQFLFEYFSETQRNKGNFPGRFSGRQFSNSRSEMNVSTLELGDSALYLCASSRGPWGSNEQFFGPGTRLTVL.